This entry features one TCR beta chain sequence. What it recognizes is unknown. The data were taken from a study of cytomegalovirus exposure and HLA in healthy donors. Overall study context: The same platform was used for the 95 to 150 validation repertoires and the roughly 640 first-cohort repertoires, a later analysis reported.

This CDR3 spans 18 amino acids. Germline V gene lookup returns CDR1 SGDLS and CDR2 YYNGEE. Trimming left V 0 bases short and J 4 bases short, with 23 bases between. Whole-study findings and limits: Diagnosis of cytomegalovirus status made by the classifier reportedly showed high specificity and sensitivity. There were over 150 TCR beta chains listed as cytomegalovirus-associated.

Profiled with immunoSEQ multiplex PCR; TCRdb holds only in-frame clones, not every one. The table shows about 220,000 clones, with 80% to 85% occurring only once. Sequencing was performed on PBMCs. V gene TRBV9 combines with J gene TRBJ2-7; D is ambiguous. The clonotype comes from a woman younger than 45 in good health and CMV-seropositive. The CDR3 reads CASSVVPSIGNGFYEQYF. CDR3 coding DNA: TGTGCCAGCAGCGTAGTCCCCTCCATTGGTAACGGATTTTACGAGCAGTACTTC.